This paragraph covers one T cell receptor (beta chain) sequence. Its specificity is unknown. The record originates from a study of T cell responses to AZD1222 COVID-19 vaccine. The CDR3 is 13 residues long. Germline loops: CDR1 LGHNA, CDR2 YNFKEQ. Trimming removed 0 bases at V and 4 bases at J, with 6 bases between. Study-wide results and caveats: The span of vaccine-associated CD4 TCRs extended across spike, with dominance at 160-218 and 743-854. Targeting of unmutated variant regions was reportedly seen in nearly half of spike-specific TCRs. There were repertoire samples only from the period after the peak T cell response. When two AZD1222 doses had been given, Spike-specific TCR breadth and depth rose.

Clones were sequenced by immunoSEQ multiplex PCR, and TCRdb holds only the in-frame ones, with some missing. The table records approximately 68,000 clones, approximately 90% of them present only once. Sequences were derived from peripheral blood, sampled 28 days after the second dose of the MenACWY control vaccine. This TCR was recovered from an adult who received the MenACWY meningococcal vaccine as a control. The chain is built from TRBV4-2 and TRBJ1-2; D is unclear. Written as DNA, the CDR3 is TGTGCCAGCAGCCAAGAGGATGCCTATGGCTACACCTTC. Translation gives CASSQEDAYGYTF.